This record covers a single TCR beta chain. This sample was included in a study of blood T cell repertoires in COVID-19. Here immunoSEQ multiplex PCR was the method, and the copy in TCRdb shows in-frame clones only, minus some. The profile shows a few hundred thousand clones, about nine tenths of them singletons. This clonotype originated in a woman aged 45-59 years who had recovered from COVID-19. The sequenced sample consisted of peripheral blood.

The DNA for the CDR3 is TGTGCCAGCAGTACCCTACAGGGGCCGTCAATTTACGAGCAGTACTTC. Its protein is CASSTLQGPSIYEQYF. The V and J genes are TRBV6-6 and TRBJ2-7; 7 positions match TRBD1. Germline V lookup: CDR1 MNHNY, CDR2 SVGAGI (reference sequence). This CDR3 spans 16 amino acids. V shed 5 bases, J shed 4 bases, and the junction held 14 bases outside the gene matches.